A single sample gave rise to the 9 T cell receptor beta chains below, sequenced in a study of blood T cells in healthy people across ages. Then a second PCR, running roughly 7 to 11 cycles, was carried out with a sample-barcoded 5' primer and a J-beta primer mix. From the 5' RACE reads, TCRdb called clonotypes with MiXCR, one entry per CDR3 protein. In the table there are approximately 1,000,000 distinct CDR3 sequences, around two fifths of which are singletons. Sequencing was performed on blood. The receptors stem from a man between 18 and 29 years old in good health.

V gene TRBV5-1 combines with J gene TRBJ2-1; 7 positions match TRBD1. V lost 0 bases to trimming and J lost 0 bases; unmatched junction nucleotides: 9. The V gene's germline CDR1 is SGHRS and CDR2 YFSETQ. CDR3 length: 18 amino acids. The CDR3 loop reads CASSLGVRGNFSYNEQFF. CDR3 bases: TGCGCCAGCAGCTTGGGCGTCAGGGGGAATTTCTCCTACAATGAGCAGTTCTTC.

The chain is built from TRBV6-1 and TRBJ2-3, with TRBD2 matching 7 bases. V shed 6 bases and J 0 bases; nucleotides not matched to a gene: 9. Germline assignment: CDR1 MNHNS and CDR2 SASEGT. This CDR3 spans 16 amino acids. This chain's CDR3 is CASRGLRGSSTDTQYF. CDR3 bases: TGTGCCAGCAGGGGGTTGCGGGGGTCTAGCACAGATACGCAGTATTTT.

This clonotype occurred a few times. The CDR3 loop is CASSFNARDSSYNEQFF. CDR3 DNA sequence: TGTGCCAGCAGTTTTAACGCCCGGGACTCTTCCTACAATGAGCAGTTCTTC. The J gene is TRBJ2-1, the V gene TRBV6-5, with D tentatively TRBD2 (6 bases). This CDR3 region has 17 residues. V was pared by 4 bases and J by 1 base, with 17 bases between. The V gene's germline CDR1 is MNHEY and CDR2 SVGAGI.

The sample holds one count of this clonotype. Just one base apart from a much larger clone, this may be a read error. The V and J genes are TRBV7-2 and TRBJ2-1; D is tentatively TRBD1 or TRBD2 (5 bases each). The J call may not be correct, given that the DNA end is closer to TRBJ2-7. This CDR3 comprises 17 residues. CDR1 SGHTA and CDR2 FQGNSA come from the germline V gene. The CDR3 DNA reads as TGTGCCAGCAGCTTAGCGCGGCCAGGGAGCTCCTACAATGAGCAGTACTTC. Amino acids: CASSLARPGSSYNEQYF.

J is TRBJ1-2 and V is TRBV27; 9 bases fit TRBD1. Per germline, CDR1 MNHEY and CDR2 SMNVEV (reference sequence). The CDR3 totals 16 residues. V was pared by 4 bases and J by 11 bases, with 17 bases of the junction left unmatched. CDR3 loop: CASSSPGQGRGLGYTF. Here the CDR3 DNA reads TGTGCCAGCAGTTCACCGGGACAGGGACGTGGCTTGGGTTACACCTTC.

The V and J genes are TRBV20-1 and TRBJ2-1; D possibly matches TRBD1 or TRBD2 (7 bases each). The V end was cut by 1 base, the J end by 0 bases, with 31 bases between. CDR3 length: 22 residues. The germline CDR1 and CDR2 sequences are DFQATT and SNEGSKA (reference sequence). As DNA, the CDR3 is TGCAGTGCTAGAGTCCTACCATACCAGGGGGAGGGGGTTCAGAGCTCCTACAATGAGCAGTTCTTC. This encodes CSARVLPYQGEGVQSSYNEQFF.

The chain is built from TRBV6-2 or TRBV6-3 and TRBJ2-5; D is possibly TRBD1 (6 bases). The CDR3 extends over 14 amino acids. CDR1 MNHEY and CDR2 SVGEGT come from the germline V gene. Between the trimmed V and J ends, which lost 7 bases and 4 bases, there was a span of 16 bases. For the CDR3, the DNA is TGTGCCAGCAAGGGGGTAGACCTTCTAGAGACCCAGTACTTC. Amino acids: CASKGVDLLETQYF.

This clonotype was picked up many times. The chain is built from TRBV4-1 and TRBJ1-4, with a possible D match to TRBD1 (5 bases). The CDR3 spans 16 residues. The germline V and J ends were trimmed by 0 bases and 7 bases, with 15 bases remaining between them. Germline V gene lookup returns CDR1 MGHRA and CDR2 YSYEKL. This CDR3 reads CASSQEGDPLGEKLFF. CDR3 nucleotides: TGCGCCAGCAGCCAAGAGGGGGACCCGTTGGGTGAAAAACTGTTTTTT.

The chain employs TRBV7-2 and TRBJ1-1; D is unresolved. The CDR3 spans 14 residues. Between the trimmed V and J ends, which lost 6 bases and 1 base, there was a span of 12 bases. Germline CDR1 reads SGHTA; CDR2 reads FQGNSA. This CDR3 reads CASRVGEPNTEAFF. CDR3 nucleotides: TGTGCCAGCAGGGTCGGCGAGCCGAACACTGAAGCTTTCTTT. Combining the CDR3 with reference TRBV7-2 and TRBJ1-1 gives the whole variable domain GAGVSQSPSNKVTEKGKDVELRCDPISGHTALYWYRQSLGQGLEFLIYFQGNSAPDKSGLPSDRFSAERTGGSVSTLTIQRTQQEDSAVYLCASRVGEPNTEAFFGQGTRLTVV.